What follows describes a single T cell receptor beta chain. What it binds is not known. The sample belongs to a study of PD-1 blockade in classical Hodgkin lymphoma. There are 15 residues in the CDR3. V shed 3 bases, J shed 2 bases, and the junction held 6 bases outside the gene matches. Germline loops: CDR1 LNHDA, CDR2 SQIVND (reference sequence). Time point here: cycle 4 day 1 (C4D1), after more than 5 weeks of nivolumab. Each and every patient relapsed after autologous stem cell transplantation, and patients got differing brentuximab vedotin exposure. Study-level points and caveats: Compared with baseline, CD4+ but not CD8+ TCR diversity had risen significantly by C4D1. The authors excluded patients who started nivolumab under 1 year after ASCT. The repertoire differences lack a defined cause, possibly disease activity or prior therapy. Newly diagnosed patients were reported to start with lower TCR diversity than healthy donors.

Clones were sequenced by immunoSEQ multiplex PCR, and TCRdb holds only the in-frame ones, with some missing. This sample carries over 85,000 clones, about nine tenths of them seen once, and the ten largest clones take about 2.9%. Sequences were derived from peripheral blood mononuclear cells (PBMCs), sampled before the fourth cycle of nivolumab. The chain links TRBV19 to TRBJ2-7, with 8 bases aligning to TRBD2. This clonotype was obtained from a human donor with classical Hodgkin lymphoma. The CDR3 loop is CASSIPRRGAYEQYF. CDR3 nucleotides: TGTGCCAGTAGTATTCCGCGGCGGGGGGCCTACGAGCAGTACTTC.